This TCR beta chain was recorded in a study of cytotoxic CD8 clonotypes in ibrutinib-treated CLL. Study summary: The patients, under 13 relapsed/refractory and approximately 15 treatment-naive, included around 17 who were IGHV unmutated. Study-level results: Public clonotypes, found uncommonly, either contracted or stayed stable on treatment. Clonality went up at the time of ibrutinib response, stayed stable in sustained remission, and later dropped back toward its baseline level at progression.

Details on this clone: The antigen is undetermined.

TCRdb's table, derived via immunoSEQ multiplex PCR, lists solely in-frame clones and lacks some. The data hold approximately 140,000 clones, with roughly 90% observed a single time. The receptor was derived from a human donor with chronic lymphocytic leukemia. Sequencing used PBMCs, obtained after 12 months of ibrutinib treatment.

Written as DNA, the CDR3 is TGTGCCAGCAGCGAGGAAGGGACTAGCGGGACCAATGAGCAGTTCTTC. It is translated as CASSEEGTSGTNEQFF. The chain uses TRBV9 and TRBJ2-1; TRBD2 matches at 13 bases. This CDR3 has 16 residues. V shed 3 bases, J shed 6 bases, and the junction held 6 bases outside the gene matches. Germline V gene data show CDR1 as SGDLS and CDR2 as YYNGEE.